This TCR beta chain comes out of a study of shared clonotypes between healthy human individuals. In this sample, this clone turned up once. The CDR3 spans 17 residues. The V gene lost 3 bases and the J gene lost 2 bases, with 20 bases spanning the gap. Germline V gene lookup returns CDR1 SGDLS and CDR2 YYNGEE. Sequencing was performed with immunoSEQ multiplex PCR; in TCRdb, only in-frame clones are kept and a portion is missing. The sample records over 850,000 clones, 75% to 80% being singletons. The sequenced sample was memory CD4+ T cells from PBMCs. The sample's subset: CD45RA-negative fraction. V usage is TRBV9 and J usage is TRBJ1-1, with D perhaps TRBD1 (6 bases). The origin of this receptor is a man in his late teens or twenties in good health. Some clones in this sample may be carry-over from other donors' samples. CDR3 DNA: TGTGCCAGCAGCGGTAGACTAGACAGGACAGAAAACACTGAAGCTTTCTTT. It codes for CASSGRLDRTENTEAFF. Full variable domain (remainder filled in from reference TRBV9 and TRBJ1-1): DSGVTQTPKHLITATGQRVTLRCSPRSGDLSVYWYQQSLDQGLQFLIQYYNGEERAKGNILERFSAQQFPDLHSELNLSSLELGDSALYFCASSGRLDRTENTEAFFGQGTRLTVV.